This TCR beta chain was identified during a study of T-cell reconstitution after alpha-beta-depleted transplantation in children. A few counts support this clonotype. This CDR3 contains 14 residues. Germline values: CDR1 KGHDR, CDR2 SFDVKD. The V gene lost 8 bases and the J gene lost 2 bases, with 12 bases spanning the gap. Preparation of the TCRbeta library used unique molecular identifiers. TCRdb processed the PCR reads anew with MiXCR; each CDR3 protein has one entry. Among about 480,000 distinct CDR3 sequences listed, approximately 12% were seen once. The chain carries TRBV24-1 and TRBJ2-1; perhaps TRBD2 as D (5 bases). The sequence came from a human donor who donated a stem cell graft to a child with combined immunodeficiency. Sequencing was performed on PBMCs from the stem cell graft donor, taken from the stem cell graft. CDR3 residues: CATTGPGTYNEQFF. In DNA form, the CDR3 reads TGTGCCACCACGGGCCCGGGAACCTACAATGAGCAGTTCTTC.